This T cell receptor beta chain came from a study of Ad26.COV2.S vaccination and SARS-CoV-2 variants. Study background: Dosing was one shot or two shots 56 days apart. Study-wide points: The placebo group had lower spike-specific TCR breadth than the vaccine recipients did.

This sample's treatment: approximately 18 received Ad26.COV2.S at low or high dose, single or two shots; 5 received placebo; per-sample allocation not given. The samples were gathered on day 63 after the first injection of vaccine or placebo. For this clone: The antigen is undetermined.

Generated by immunoSEQ multiplex PCR, the TCRdb table keeps only in-frame clones and is missing some. The sample comprises about 400,000 clones, about 88% of which are singletons, and under 2% rests with the top ten. V was clipped by 2 bases and J by 7 bases; unmatched bases: 6. The CDR3 consists of 15 residues. The germline CDR1 and CDR2 sequences are GTSNPN and SVGIG (reference sequence). The sequencing used peripheral blood, collected in a trial of Ad26.COV2.S vaccine versus placebo. V is TRBV30 and J is TRBJ2-2; the match to TRBD2 covers 11 bases. This TCR derives from a person between 18 and 65 years old who received the Ad26.COV2.S COVID-19 vaccine or a placebo. DNA of the CDR3: TGTGCCTGGAGTCCGGATAGCGGGAGGGGCGGGGAGCTGTTTTTT. Translating gives CAWSPDSGRGGELFF.